This T cell receptor beta chain originates from a study of cytomegalovirus exposure and HLA in healthy donors. Study information: One earlier analysis, a look at 180 million or so T cells, found some 120 million unique TCR beta sequences. Of all 400 or so donors who were genotyped, roughly 85% belonged to the Caucasian-associated ancestry cluster. Regarding the study as a whole: The study put 150 or so TCR beta chains on its list as cytomegalovirus-associated. Per published reports, the classifier diagnosed cytomegalovirus status with high specificity and sensitivity.

The PCR had 60 Vbeta and 13 Jbeta primers. Clones were sequenced by immunoSEQ multiplex PCR, and TCRdb holds only the in-frame ones, with some missing. The table has around 150,000 clones, around four fifths seen once. Germline V CDR1 and CDR2: MDHEN, SYDVKM. Trimming stripped 3 bases from V and 5 bases from J, with 14 bases between. The CDR3 extends over 15 amino acids. On this clone itself: No antigen is known for it.

The chain combines TRBV28 with TRBJ1-5, with a tentative D call TRBD1 (5 bases). This clonotype was sampled from a man aged 40-49 years in good health and CMV-seronegative. Sequencing input: PBMCs. The CDR3 protein is CASSFQGDYYQPQHF. The CDR3 DNA is TGTGCCAGCAGTTTTCAAGGGGACTACTATCAGCCCCAGCATTTT.